Shown below are 10 T cell receptor beta chains from a single sample sequenced in a study of T cells after posttransplantation cyclophosphamide. Only in-frame clones appear in the TCRdb table, and some are missing; sequencing was by immunoSEQ multiplex PCR. Counted here are 30,000 or so clones, 70% to 90% occurring once; the ten biggest clones make up more than 3%. The sequenced material came from PBMCs. These receptors originate from a man aged 50 to 60.

About this clone: The junction shows a germline mismatch at one end, possibly a read error. The V gene is TRBV5-1, the J gene TRBJ2-3, with no clear D. The V gene's germline CDR1 is SGHRS and CDR2 YFSETQ. CDR3 length: 16 amino acids. The CDR3 loop reads CASSLGHQSPRDAQYF. The CDR3 DNA sequence: TGCGCCAGCAGCTTGGGACACCAATCTCCGAGAGATGCGCAGTATTTT.

The gene calls are TRBV10-2 and TRBJ2-7; D ambiguous. The ends were cut back, 8 bases at V and 4 bases at J, with 12 bases in the middle. The germline V gene encodes CDR1 WSHSY and CDR2 SAAADI. The CDR3 is made up of 12 amino acids. The CDR3: CASGRVTYEQYF. Written as DNA, the CDR3 is TGCGCCAGCGGTCGGGTGACTTACGAGCAGTACTTC.

The chain uses TRBV15 and TRBJ1-5; TRBD1 might be the D (6 bases). The germline CDR1 and CDR2 sequences are LNHNV and YYDKDF (reference sequence). The CDR3 covers 13 residues. The V end was cut by 1 base, the J end by 8 bases, with 9 bases between. The chain's CDR3 is CATSRGAGEPQHF. The CDR3 region has the DNA TGTGCCACCAGCAGAGGTGCAGGGGAGCCCCAGCATTTT.

The V gene is TRBV18, the J gene TRBJ1-2; D remains unclear. Trimming removed 3 bases at V and 8 bases at J, with 13 bases between. The germline gives CDR1 KGHSH, CDR2 LQKENI. The CDR3 is 13 amino acids. The CDR3 DNA reads TGTGCCAGCTCACCCTCTTCCCAAGCCGGCTACACCTTC. Its protein product is CASSPSSQAGYTF. The full variable domain, in which reference TRBV18 and TRBJ1-2 provide the parts outside the CDR3, is NAGVMQNPRHLVRRRGQEARLRCSPMKGHSHVYWYRQLPEEGLKFMVYLQKENIIDESGMPKERFSAEFPKEGPSILRIQQVVRGDSAAYFCASSPSSQAGYTFGSGTRLTVV.

This chain links TRBV30 with TRBJ1-4; no definite D call. This CDR3 has 17 amino acids. Per germline, CDR1 GTSNPN and CDR2 SVGIG (reference sequence). V was clipped by 2 bases and J by 0 bases, with 16 bases between them. The CDR3 coding sequence is TGTGCCTGGAGTCCTCTCTCTTCTACTGCAACTAATGAAAAACTGTTTTTT. Protein product: CAWSPLSSTATNEKLFF.

The chain carries TRBV4-2 and TRBJ2-7, with TRBD1 identical over 11 bases. CDR3 size: 15 residues. In germline, CDR1 is LGHNA, CDR2 YNFKEQ. The ends lost 3 bases at V and 2 bases at J; junction bases unmatched: 3. The CDR3 nucleotides are TGTGCCAGCAGCCAGGGACAGGGGGGACCCTACGAGCAGTACTTC. Translated, it gives CASSQGQGGPYEQYF.

V gene TRBV6-5 combines with J gene TRBJ1-5, with D perhaps matching TRBD1 (6 bases). V was pared by 5 bases and J by 5 bases, with 13 bases between. Germline V gene data show CDR1 as MNHEY and CDR2 as SVGAGI. The CDR3 is 14 amino acids. Written as DNA, the CDR3 is TGTGCCAGCAGTCCGCGACAGGCGGATCAGCCCCAGCATTTT. Protein product: CASSPRQADQPQHF.

The chain has TRBV13 and TRBJ2-2; D uncertain. The CDR3 contains 15 residues. Per the germline V gene, CDR1 is PRHDT and CDR2 is FYEKMQ (reference sequence). V dropped 0 bases and J dropped 4 bases, with 9 bases sitting between them. The CDR3 reads CASSLGLSPTGELFF. CDR3 nucleotide sequence: TGTGCCAGCAGCTTAGGCCTGAGTCCCACCGGGGAGCTGTTTTTT.

This chain uses TRBV11-3 with TRBJ1-2; 7 bases fit TRBD1. The V gene's germline CDR1 is SGHNT and CDR2 YENEEA. Trimming cost V 5 bases and J 0 bases; bases outside gene matches: 6. The CDR3 consists of 15 residues. CDR3 amino acids: CASSPRTGANYGYTF. CDR3 nucleotides: TGTGCCAGCAGCCCCCGGACAGGCGCTAACTATGGCTACACCTTC.

V is TRBV30 and J is TRBJ1-4; D gene unclear. The CDR3 consists of 12 residues. CDR1 and CDR2 from the germline V gene are GTSNPN and SVGIG (reference sequence). V was trimmed by 4 bases and J by 5 bases, leaving 8 bases between them. The CDR3 protein is CAWTQINEKLFF. As DNA, the CDR3 is TGTGCCTGGACACAGATAAATGAAAAACTGTTTTTT.